These T cell receptor beta chains were read from a single sample in a study of blood T cell repertoires in COVID-19. Produced via immunoSEQ multiplex PCR; TCRdb's table is partial and in-frame only. This sample carries around 50,000 clones, around 86% of them seen once, and the ten largest clones take over 7.5%. The material sequenced was peripheral blood. Every receptor here comes from a man aged 50-59 years with active COVID-19. Both conserved end residues are part of each CDR3.

>TRBV5-1|TRBJ2-3
CASSAYTDTQYF
>TRBV5-4|TRBJ1-4
CASSLYGATNEKLFF
>TRBV6-2/TRBV6-3|TRBJ2-2
CASSYRGLAGVSTGELFF
>TRBV13|TRBJ2-7
CASSLTGTSGLSGEQYF
>TRBV6-5|TRBJ2-3
CASSLRTGGTDTQYF
>TRBV18|TRBJ1-2
CASSLEGDYGYTF
>TRBV11-2|TRBJ1-2
CASSLGQGSYGYTF
>TRBV15|TRBJ1-5
CATIRGEISNQPQHF
>TRBV5-1|TRBJ2-3
CASSRRTESTDTQYF
>TRBV20-1|TRBJ1-2
CSASPPGGGYGYTF
>TRBV7-6|TRBJ1-5
CASSLLDFGQPQHF
>TRBV28|TRBJ1-6
CASRYGTEYSPLHF
>TRBV5-1|TRBJ2-5
CASSLGTGGYETQYF
>TRBV2|TRBJ2-5
CAIPRTRGRGETQYF
>TRBV2|TRBJ2-1
CASSERQGSYNEQFF
>TRBV27|TRBJ2-1
CASSLSAGNEQFF
>TRBV6-1|TRBJ1-6
CASSEIGTGDNSPLHF
>TRBV28|TRBJ2-3
CASSTGTGFTDTQYF
>TRBV24-1|TRBJ1-2
CATSGLHRGLLYGYTF
>TRBV6-5|TRBJ1-2
CASSQGLAYGYTF
>TRBV5-1|TRBJ2-2
CASSPGNTGELFF
>TRBV7-9|TRBJ1-1
CASSSDQGTEAFF
>TRBV5-1|TRBJ2-6
CASSLIGARSGANVLTF
>TRBV4-1|TRBJ1-3
CASSPGLLGNTIYF
>TRBV7-9|TRBJ2-1
CASSLGGPSSDEQFF
>TRBV28|TRBJ1-5
CASTLGGGLGNQPQHF
>TRBV6-5|TRBJ2-1
CASSLARTYNEQFF
>TRBV24-1|TRBJ1-1
CATSGGNTEAFF
>TRBV3-1/TRBV3-2|TRBJ2-2
CASSQIPGHNTGELFF
>TRBV5-1|TRBJ1-5
CASSLDWNQPQHF
>TRBV29-1|TRBJ1-4
CSVGAGQGGEKLFF
>TRBV6-1|TRBJ2-3
CASSEKIAGFTDTQYF
>TRBV30|TRBJ1-4
CAWKAGGFPTNEKLFF
>TRBV7-2|TRBJ2-1
CASSSDAGTSGGYYNEQFF
>TRBV27|TRBJ2-5
CASSLGWALQETQYF
>TRBV7-2|TRBJ1-5
CASSPRGQDSNQPQHF
>TRBV6-1|TRBJ1-4
CASSEIDRSNEKLFF
>TRBV7-9|TRBJ1-1
CASSLTVNTEAFF
>TRBV5-1|TRBJ2-3
CASSVGGTTDTQYF
>TRBV19|TRBJ2-2
CASIGGPRAGELFF
>TRBV7-3|TRBJ2-3
CASSVGSTDTQYF
>TRBV4-2|TRBJ1-6
CASSQEAERSYNSPLHF
>TRBV7-2|TRBJ1-5
CASSLEHSNQPQHF
>TRBV5-1|TRBJ1-1
CASSLAQEDTEAFF
>TRBV3-1/TRBV3-2|TRBJ1-5
CASSLGQGDRQPQHF
>TRBV24-1|TRBJ1-4
CATSDSAPRNEKLFF
>TRBV28|TRBJ2-7
CASSPTGVIGGSRIYEQYF
>TRBV7-9|TRBJ2-3
CASSPGLALSTDTQYF
>TRBV4-2|TRBJ1-5
CASSQEGQPQHF
>TRBV19|TRBJ2-2
CASSIYTGTSGELFF
>TRBV5-4|TRBJ2-3
CASSLTSEADTQYF
>TRBV6-2/TRBV6-3|TRBJ2-5
CASSPLGQEETQYF
>TRBV25-1|TRBJ1-6
CASQRNRALHF
>TRBV19|TRBJ2-6
CASSPQAGANVLTF
>TRBV28|TRBJ2-7
CASTILGGWNEQYF
>TRBV5-6|TRBJ2-7
CASSEGDYEQYF